This entry lists 25 T cell receptor beta chains sequenced from one sample in a study of blood T cell repertoires in COVID-19. Using immunoSEQ multiplex PCR, the repertoire was profiled, and TCRdb retains in-frame clones only, with some absent. The table records about 120,000 clones, nearly 90% of them present only once. The sequencing sample was made of peripheral blood. Receptors were obtained from a woman aged 60-75 years with COVID-19, enrolled during active disease.

The V gene is TRBV2, the J gene TRBJ1-2, with TRBD1 identical over 9 bases. The CDR3 is 13 amino acids. V trimming: 5 bases; J trimming: 8 bases; junction bases outside the gene matches: 6. Germline V CDR1 and CDR2: SNHLY, FYNNEI. CDR3 amino acids: CASSHHRGQGYTF. CDR3 nucleotides: TGTGCCAGCAGTCATCACAGGGGGCAGGGCTACACCTTC.

In regard to this clone: The sample contains more than one DNA sequence encoding this CDR3. The V call is TRBV9, the J call TRBJ2-3; 8 positions agree with TRBD2. V lost 1 base and J lost 2; bases outside the gene matches: 3. Germline CDR1 and CDR2: SGDLS and YYNGEE. The CDR3 totals 15 residues. The CDR3 sequence is CASSVSGGPTDTQYF. The CDR3 bases are TGTGCCAGCAGCGTAAGCGGGGGCCCCACAGATACGCAGTATTTT.

V usage is TRBV5-8 and J usage is TRBJ2-2, with a tentative D call TRBD2 (5 bases). CDR3 length: 20 residues. Between the trimmed V and J ends, which lost 2 bases and 4 bases, there was a span of 27 bases. CDR1 SGHTS and CDR2 YDEGEE come from the germline V gene. CDR3 coding DNA: TGTGCCAGCAGCTTTTGGCCTATCGGAGTGGGTCGGGGAGTCACCGGGGAGCTGTTTTTT. This sequence encodes CASSFWPIGVGRGVTGELFF.

The rearrangement uses TRBV20-1 and TRBJ2-3; 10 bases match TRBD1. The germline V gene encodes CDR1 DFQATT and CDR2 SNEGSKA (reference sequence). There are 16 residues in the CDR3. The J segment lost 1 base and the V segment lost 3 bases, leaving 7 bases of the junction unmatched. DNA of the CDR3: TGCAGTGCTAGTTCTCCGGGACAGGGGCGCACAGATACGCAGTATTTT. This gives the protein CSASSPGQGRTDTQYF.

The gene calls are TRBV7-9 and TRBJ1-4; 7 nucleotides line up with TRBD1. The germline V gene encodes CDR1 SEHNR and CDR2 FQNEAQ (reference sequence). This CDR3 contains 14 residues. Losses at the gene ends were 1 base for V and 5 bases for J; bases not matched to a gene: 1. This chain's CDR3 is CASSLDRGNEKLFF. Written as DNA, the CDR3 is TGTGCCAGCAGCTTAGACAGGGGAAATGAAAAACTGTTTTTT. The full variable domain, with the rest looked up from reference TRBV7-9 and TRBJ1-4, is DTGVSQNPRHKITKRGQNVTFRCDPISEHNRLYWYRQTLGQGPEFLTYFQNEAQLEKSRLLSDRFSAERPKGSFSTLEIQRTEQGDSAMYLCASSLDRGNEKLFFGSGTQLSVL.

The chain employs TRBV5-6 and TRBJ1-2, with 7 bases matching TRBD1. V lost 2 bases, J lost 4 bases, and 8 bases stayed unmatched. This CDR3 comprises 15 residues. Germline V CDR1 and CDR2: SGHDT, YYEEEE. CDR3 DNA sequence: TGTGCCAGCAGCTTAACAGGGGAAACGGTCTATGGCTACACCTTC. Residues: CASSLTGETVYGYTF.

The chain links TRBV3-1 (or the pseudogene TRBV3-2) to TRBJ1-3, with 7 bases matching TRBD1. CDR3 length: 15 amino acids. The germline CDR1 and CDR2 sequences are LGHDT and YNNKEL (reference sequence). With V trimmed by 4 bases and J by 8 bases, 11 bases remained unmatched. CDR3 loop: CASSLRTGSKHTIYF. The CDR3 coding sequence is TGTGCCAGCAGCCTCCGGACAGGCTCCAAACACACCATATATTTT.

This rearrangement joins TRBV4-2 to TRBJ2-2; 7 bases agree with TRBD2. The V gene end was trimmed by 2 bases and the J gene end by 0 bases; junction bases not matched to a gene: 0. CDR1 is LGHNA, CDR2 YNFKEQ, per germline. This CDR3 has 15 residues. The CDR3 DNA reads TGTGCCAGCAGCCAAAGCGGGACGAACACCGGGGAGCTGTTTTTT. This encodes CASSQSGTNTGELFF.

The chain uses TRBV9 and TRBJ1-1; D is unresolved. CDR1 is SGDLS and CDR2 is YYNGEE in the germline V gene. There are 14 residues in the CDR3. Between the trimmed V and J ends, which lost 4 bases and 5 bases, there was a span of 15 bases. The CDR3 region is CASSPTQIKTEAFF. The CDR3 region has the DNA TGTGCCAGCAGCCCGACTCAGATAAAAACTGAAGCTTTCTTT.

This chain uses TRBV11-2 with TRBJ2-5; TRBD2 matches at 10 bases. The V gene's germline CDR1 is SGHAT and CDR2 FQNNGV. This CDR3 has 16 amino acids. Trimming cost V 2 bases and J 5 bases; bases outside gene matches: 8. The CDR3 region is CASSLRSGGAGETQYF. The CDR3 DNA reads TGTGCCAGCAGCTTACGGAGCGGGGGGGCTGGGGAGACCCAGTACTTC.

The V and J genes are TRBV27 and TRBJ2-5, with 10 bases lining up with TRBD1. The ends lost 3 bases at V and 2 bases at J; junction bases unmatched: 9. The CDR3 covers 17 residues. Germline-derived CDR1 and CDR2 are MNHEY and SMNVEV (reference sequence). The CDR3 is CASSFGVRTGGQETQYF. The CDR3, as DNA: TGTGCCAGCAGTTTCGGAGTTCGGACAGGGGGACAAGAGACCCAGTACTTC.

This chain links TRBV18 with TRBJ1-1; 8 bases fit TRBD1. V shed 5 bases, J shed 3 bases, and the junction held 8 bases outside the gene matches. The CDR3 spans 15 residues. Looked up from germline, CDR1 is KGHSH and CDR2 is LQKENI. The CDR3 spells CASSSRGREDTEAFF. In DNA form, the CDR3 reads TGTGCCAGCTCATCCAGGGGGCGCGAGGACACTGAAGCTTTCTTT.

The V and J genes are TRBV21-1 and TRBJ2-3; the table's D call of TRBD2 was not tested on the DNA. TRBV21-1 has pseudogene status. This CDR3 comprises 17 residues. Here the CDR3 DNA reads TGTGCCAGCAGCACTCCTGGACTAGCGGGGGCGGTAGATACGCAGTATTTT. As protein: CASSTPGLAGAVDTQYF.

The rearrangement uses TRBV7-2 and TRBJ1-6; 10 bases map to TRBD1. CDR1 SGHTA and CDR2 FQGNSA come from the germline V gene. The CDR3 contains 18 residues. With 3 bases clipped from V and 0 bases from J, the junction kept 5 bases outside the gene matches. CDR3 residues: CASSFRDRGSSYNSPLHF. The CDR3 DNA is TGTGCCAGCAGCTTCCGGGACAGGGGAAGCTCCTATAATTCACCCCTCCACTTT.

The chain is built from TRBV18 and TRBJ2-7; D perhaps matches TRBD1 (7 bases). The CDR3 has 15 residues. Germline V gene lookup returns CDR1 KGHSH and CDR2 LQKENI. V was shortened by 1 base and J by 5 bases, with 15 bases between the two germline ends. The CDR3 here is CASSPRGEGGDEQYF. The CDR3 DNA is TGTGCCAGCTCACCACGGGGGGAAGGGGGCGACGAGCAGTACTTC.

The chain uses TRBV2 and TRBJ2-3; TRBD2 matches 11 bases. In germline, CDR1 is SNHLY, CDR2 FYNNEI. CDR3 length: 17 amino acids. The trim removed 6 bases at V and 2 bases at J, leaving 10 bases unmatched. CDR3 in amino acids: CASRPASGGRYTDTQYF. Written as DNA, the CDR3 is TGTGCCAGCAGACCCGCTAGCGGGGGGCGTTACACAGATACGCAGTATTTT.

The chain uses TRBV5-8 and TRBJ1-2, with 11 bases fitting TRBD1. The germline gives CDR1 SGHTS, CDR2 YDEGEE. The V segment lost 10 bases and the J segment 5 bases; nucleotides outside the gene matches: 16. The CDR3 runs 16 residues. CDR3 nucleotide sequence: TGTGCCTCAACCTGGGGACAGGGGGTATATATATATGGCTACACCTTC. It encodes CASTWGQGVYIYGYTF.

This clone was counted once. The chain combines TRBV10-3 with TRBJ2-1, with TRBD2 identical over 9 bases. Germline assignment: CDR1 ENHRY and CDR2 SYGVKD. The CDR3 loop spans 12 amino acids. The V gene end was trimmed by 6 bases and the J gene end by 15 bases; junction bases not matched to a gene: 9. CDR3 DNA: TGTGCCATCAGGATTGCGGGGGGGCTCATGTTCTTC. It translates to CAIRIAGGLMFF.

This clone was seen a handful of times. The CDR3 reads CATKTGWEAMNTEAFF. CDR3 bases: TGTGCCACCAAAACGGGGTGGGAGGCCATGAACACTGAAGCTTTCTTT. The chain recombines TRBV10-3 with TRBJ1-1, with D unclear. Trimming shortened V by 10 bases and J by 0 bases, and 21 bases separated the two germline ends. From germline, CDR1 is ENHRY and CDR2 SYGVKD. The CDR3 totals 16 residues.

The chain has TRBV6-2 or TRBV6-3 and TRBJ1-6, with D possibly being TRBD1 (6 bases). In germline, CDR1 is MNHEY, CDR2 SVGEGT. This CDR3 spans 14 amino acids. V lost 4 bases, J lost 7 bases, and 11 bases lay in between. The chain's CDR3 is CASSFGQLNSPLHF. DNA for the CDR3: TGTGCCAGCAGTTTCGGACAGTTAAATTCACCCCTCCACTTT.

The chain uses TRBV5-6 and TRBJ2-5, with 7 bases lining up with TRBD1. CDR1 SGHDT and CDR2 YYEEEE come from the germline V gene. This CDR3 is built from 13 residues. V trimming: 4 bases; J trimming: 5 bases; junction bases outside the gene matches: 5. This CDR3 reads CASSPTGLETQYF. The DNA of the CDR3 is TGTGCCAGCAGCCCGACAGGGTTGGAGACCCAGTACTTC.

The V and J genes are TRBV4-1 and TRBJ2-7; the match to TRBD1 covers 7 bases. There are 14 residues in the CDR3. CDR1 MGHRA and CDR2 YSYEKL come from the germline V gene. After removal of 3 bases from V and 2 bases from J, the junction contained 4 bases not matched to a gene. The CDR3 DNA reads as TGCGCCAGCAGCCAGGGACAGACAACCTACGAGCAGTACTTC. This gives the protein CASSQGQTTYEQYF.

The gene calls are TRBV7-2 and TRBJ2-5; possibly TRBD2 for D (5 bases). Per the germline V gene, CDR1 is SGHTA and CDR2 is FQGNSA. This CDR3 has 15 residues. Trimming removed 3 bases from V and 5 bases from J, with 16 bases in between. The CDR3 nucleotides are TGTGCCAGCAGCTTGAGGGCCGGCGGGTCTGAGACCCAGTACTTC. It yields the protein CASSLRAGGSETQYF.

The chain joins TRBV2 to TRBJ2-2; TRBD1 matches at 7 bases. The CDR3 covers 17 residues. The germline gives CDR1 SNHLY, CDR2 FYNNEI. V lost 5 bases to trimming and J lost 0 bases; unmatched junction nucleotides: 9. This chain's CDR3 is CASSHRQGRPNTGELFF. In DNA form, the CDR3 reads TGTGCCAGCAGTCACCGACAGGGACGACCGAACACCGGGGAGCTGTTTTTT.

In its sample, this clone was seen once. The CDR3 is CASSDEGQASSYNSPLHF. CDR3 nucleotides: TGTGCCAGCAGTGACGAAGGTCAGGCGAGCTCCTATAATTCACCCCTCCACTTT. V gene TRBV6-1 combines with J gene TRBJ1-6; D gene uncertain. CDR3 length: 18 residues. V was pared by 3 bases and J by 0 bases, with 15 bases between. Germline CDR1 and CDR2: MNHNS and SASEGT.